This T cell receptor beta chain appears in the sequencing data of a study of CD8+ T cells in alopecia areata. This clone was recorded a few times. Treatment in this sample: oral pan-JAK inhibitor, 5-10 mg twice daily. The ends lost 4 bases at V and 0 bases at J; junction bases unmatched: 7. This CDR3 region has 16 residues. Germline CDR1 is SGHAT and CDR2 is FQNNGV. As the sequencing template, cDNA was produced by extracting RNA and reverse transcribing it. This table comes from immunoSEQ multiplex PCR, and its TCRdb copy is limited to in-frame clones, with some not included. This table has 200,000 to 250,000 clones, more than 55% appearing once.

The source is a human donor with alopecia areata. V gene TRBV11-2 combines with J gene TRBJ2-7, with 9 bases identical to TRBD1. Sample: CD4+ T cells sorted from blood, taken at week 44, from a patient treated with tofacitinib. The chain's CDR3 is CASSWAGTGSSYEQYF. CDR3 in DNA: TGTGCCAGCAGCTGGGCCGGGACAGGGAGCTCCTACGAGCAGTACTTC.